The present T cell receptor beta chain was sequenced within a study of T cell repertoires in cytomegalovirus infection. Study as a whole: Through public TCR beta signatures, both CMV infection and matching HLA type were indicated. General observations from the study: In two of eight donors, the top clonotype was HLA-C-restricted CMV-specific. Based on cumulative public TCR beta family frequency, carriers of CMV plus the relevant HLA were identified.

MiXCR was run by TCRdb on the reads, yielding one entry per CDR3 protein. Of 200,000 to 300,000 distinct CDR3 sequences in the sample, about an eighth were seen once. Comment on this clonotype: No antigen is known for it. The junction does not match germline at one end; this may be a read error.

The germline V gene has CDR1 SQVTM and CDR2 ANQGSEA. CDR3 size: 14 residues. Material: PBMCs. This clonotype was obtained from a human donor in good health (CMV status not recorded). Some clones in this sample may be carry-over from other donors' samples. This chain connects TRBV29-1 to TRBJ2-2, with D possibly being TRBD1 (5 bases). In DNA form, the CDR3 reads TGCAGCGCTGAAGGACACTCGAACACCGGGGAGCTGTTTTTT. Translated: CSAEGHSNTGELFF.